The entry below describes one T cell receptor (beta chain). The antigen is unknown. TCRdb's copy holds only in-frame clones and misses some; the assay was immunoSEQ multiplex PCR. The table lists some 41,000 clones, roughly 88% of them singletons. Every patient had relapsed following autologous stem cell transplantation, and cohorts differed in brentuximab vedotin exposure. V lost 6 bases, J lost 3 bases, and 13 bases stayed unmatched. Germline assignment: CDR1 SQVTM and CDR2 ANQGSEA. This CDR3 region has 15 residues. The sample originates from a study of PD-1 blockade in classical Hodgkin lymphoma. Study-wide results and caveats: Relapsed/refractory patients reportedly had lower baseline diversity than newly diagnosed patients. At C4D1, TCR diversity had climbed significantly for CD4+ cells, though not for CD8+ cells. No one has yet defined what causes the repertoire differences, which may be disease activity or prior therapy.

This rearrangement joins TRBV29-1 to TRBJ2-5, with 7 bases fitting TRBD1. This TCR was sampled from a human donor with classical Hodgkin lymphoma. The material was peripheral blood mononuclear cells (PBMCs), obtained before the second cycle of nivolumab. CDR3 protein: CSVARRDSVKETQYF. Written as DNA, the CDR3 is TGCAGCGTGGCTCGCCGGGACAGCGTGAAAGAGACCCAGTACTTC.